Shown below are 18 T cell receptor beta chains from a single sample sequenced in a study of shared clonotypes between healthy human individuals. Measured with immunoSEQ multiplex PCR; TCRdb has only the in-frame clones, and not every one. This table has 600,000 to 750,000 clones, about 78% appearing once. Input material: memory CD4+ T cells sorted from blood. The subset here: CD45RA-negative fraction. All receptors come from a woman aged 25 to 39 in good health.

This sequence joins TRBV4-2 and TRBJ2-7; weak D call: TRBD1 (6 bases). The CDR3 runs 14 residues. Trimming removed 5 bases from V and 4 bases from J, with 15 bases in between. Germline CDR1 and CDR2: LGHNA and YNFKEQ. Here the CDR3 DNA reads TGTGCCAGCAGCTTGGGGCAGGGGAGATACGAGCAGTACTTC. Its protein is CASSLGQGRYEQYF.

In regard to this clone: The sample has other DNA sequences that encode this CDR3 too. The CDR3 sequence: CASSTQGDTEAFF. Written as DNA, the CDR3 is TGTGCCAGTAGTACGCAGGGTGACACTGAAGCTTTCTTT. The chain couples TRBV19 to TRBJ1-1; a possible D gene is TRBD1 (5 bases). CDR3 length: 13 residues. Per the germline V gene, CDR1 is LNHDA and CDR2 is SQIVND (reference sequence). V was pared by 4 bases and J by 3 bases, with 9 bases between.

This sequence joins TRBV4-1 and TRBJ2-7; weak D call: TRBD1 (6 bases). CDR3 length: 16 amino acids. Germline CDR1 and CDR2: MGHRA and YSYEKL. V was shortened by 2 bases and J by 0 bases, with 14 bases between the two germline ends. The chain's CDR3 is CASSQPGRDNSYEQYF. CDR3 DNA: TGCGCCAGCAGCCAACCCGGCAGGGACAACTCCTACGAGCAGTACTTC.

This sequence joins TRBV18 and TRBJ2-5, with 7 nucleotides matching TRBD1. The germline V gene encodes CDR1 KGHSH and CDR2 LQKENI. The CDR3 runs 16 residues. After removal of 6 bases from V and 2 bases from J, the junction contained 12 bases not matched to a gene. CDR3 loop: CASSLGQAVGQETQYF. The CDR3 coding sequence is TGTGCCAGCTCTCTCGGACAGGCAGTGGGGCAAGAGACCCAGTACTTC.

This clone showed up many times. CDR3 sequence reads: CASSPPHGEETQYF. The CDR3 DNA follows: TGTGCCAGCTCACCACCCCACGGGGAAGAGACCCAGTACTTC. The V gene is TRBV18, the J gene TRBJ2-5; possible D gene TRBD2, 5 bases. The CDR3 is 14 residues long. CDR1 and CDR2 (germline): KGHSH, LQKENI. Trimming pared 0 bases from V and 3 bases from J, leaving 8 bases between. The variable domain in full, with the rest retrieved from reference TRBV18 and TRBJ2-5, is NAGVMQNPRHLVRRRGQEARLRCSPMKGHSHVYWYRQLPEEGLKFMVYLQKENIIDESGMPKERFSAEFPKEGPSILRIQQVVRGDSAAYFCASSPPHGEETQYFGPGTRLLVL.

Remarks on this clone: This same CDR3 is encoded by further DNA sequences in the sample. CDR3 amino acids: CASSLDGNQPQHF. The DNA of the CDR3 is TGTGCCAGCAGCTTAGATGGTAATCAGCCCCAGCATTTT. The chain couples TRBV11-2 to TRBJ1-5; the D is unclear. The germline V gene has CDR1 SGHAT and CDR2 FQNNGV. This CDR3 has 13 amino acids. The germline V and J ends were trimmed by 0 bases and 4 bases, with 4 bases remaining between them.

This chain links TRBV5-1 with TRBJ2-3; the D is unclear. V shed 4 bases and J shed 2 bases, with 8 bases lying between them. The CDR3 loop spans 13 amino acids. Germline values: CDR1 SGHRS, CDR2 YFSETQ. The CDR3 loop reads CASSPPVTDTQYF. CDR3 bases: TGCGCCAGCAGCCCCCCCGTCACAGATACGCAGTATTTT.

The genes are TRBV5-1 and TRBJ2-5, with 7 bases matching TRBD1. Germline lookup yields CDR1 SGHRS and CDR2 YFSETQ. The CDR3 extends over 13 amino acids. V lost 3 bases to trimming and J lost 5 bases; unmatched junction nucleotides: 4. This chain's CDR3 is CASSSQGQETQYF. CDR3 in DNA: TGCGCCAGCAGCTCCCAGGGACAGGAGACCCAGTACTTC. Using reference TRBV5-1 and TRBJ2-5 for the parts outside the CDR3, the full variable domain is KAGVTQTPRYLIKTRGQQVTLSCSPISGHRSVSWYQQTPGQGLQFLFEYFSETQRNKGNFPGRFSGRQFSNSRSEMNVSTLELGDSALYLCASSSQGQETQYFGPGTRLLVL.

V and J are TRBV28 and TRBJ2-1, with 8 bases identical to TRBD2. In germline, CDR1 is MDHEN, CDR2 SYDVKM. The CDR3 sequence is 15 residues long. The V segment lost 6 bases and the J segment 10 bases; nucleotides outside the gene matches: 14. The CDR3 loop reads CASSRAGTRPVEQFF. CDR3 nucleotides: TGTGCCAGCAGCCGAGCCGGGACTAGACCTGTCGAGCAGTTCTTC.

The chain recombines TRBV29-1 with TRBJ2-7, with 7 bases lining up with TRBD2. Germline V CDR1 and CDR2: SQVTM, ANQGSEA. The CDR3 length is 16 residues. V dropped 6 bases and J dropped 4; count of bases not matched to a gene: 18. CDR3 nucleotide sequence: TGCAGCGTAGCCAGACTAGCCCACGGGGTCCTTTACGAGCAGTACTTC. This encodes CSVARLAHGVLYEQYF.

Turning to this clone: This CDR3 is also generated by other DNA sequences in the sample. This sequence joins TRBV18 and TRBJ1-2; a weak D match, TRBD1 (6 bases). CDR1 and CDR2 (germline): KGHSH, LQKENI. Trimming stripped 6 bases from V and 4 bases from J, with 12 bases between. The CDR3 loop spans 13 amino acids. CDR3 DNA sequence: TGTGCCAGCTCCCCGGACAGCCTCTATGGCTACACCTTC. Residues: CASSPDSLYGYTF.

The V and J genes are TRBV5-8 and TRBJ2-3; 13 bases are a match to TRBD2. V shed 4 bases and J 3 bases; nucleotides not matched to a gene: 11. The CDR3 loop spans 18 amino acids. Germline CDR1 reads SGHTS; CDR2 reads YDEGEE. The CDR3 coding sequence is TGTGCCAGCAGCCAAGGGCCCTGGACTAGCGGGAGAACAGATACGCAGTATTTT. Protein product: CASSQGPWTSGRTDTQYF.

CDR3 sequence reads: CASSLGRGIPGELFF. CDR3 bases: TGTGCCAGCAGTTTAGGGCGGGGGATCCCCGGGGAGCTGTTTTTT. This chain links TRBV28 with TRBJ2-2; TRBD2 aligns across 7 bases. Trimming took 2 bases from V and 6 from J; bases not matched to a gene: 6. CDR3 length equals 15 residues. Germline CDR1 MDHEN, CDR2 SYDVKM.

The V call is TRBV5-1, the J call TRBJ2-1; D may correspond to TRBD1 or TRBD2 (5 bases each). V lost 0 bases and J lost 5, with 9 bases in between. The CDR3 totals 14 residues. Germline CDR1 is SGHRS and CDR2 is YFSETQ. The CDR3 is CASSLGDDHNEQFF. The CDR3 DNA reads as TGCGCCAGCAGCTTGGGGGACGATCACAATGAGCAGTTCTTC.

The CDR3 DNA is TGCGCCAGCAGCCAAGCCTGGGTCCCTAGCTCCTACAATGAGCAGTTCTTC. This gives the protein CASSQAWVPSSYNEQFF. This chain uses TRBV4-1 with TRBJ2-1; D not certain. Trimming cost V 1 base and J 0 bases, with 13 bases left between them. Germline V gives CDR1 MGHRA, CDR2 YSYEKL. CDR3 length: 17 amino acids.

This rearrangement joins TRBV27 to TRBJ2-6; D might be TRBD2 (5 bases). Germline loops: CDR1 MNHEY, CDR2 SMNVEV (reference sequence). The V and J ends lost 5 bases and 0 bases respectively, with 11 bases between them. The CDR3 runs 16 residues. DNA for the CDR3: TGTGCCAGCAGTCCCGGGATGTTCTCTGGGGCCAACGTCCTGACTTTC. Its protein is CASSPGMFSGANVLTF.

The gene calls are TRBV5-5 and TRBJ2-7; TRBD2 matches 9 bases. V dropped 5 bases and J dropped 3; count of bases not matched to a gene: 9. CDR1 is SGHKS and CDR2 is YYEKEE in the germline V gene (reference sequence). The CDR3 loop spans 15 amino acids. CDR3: CASRGGVAGVYEQYF. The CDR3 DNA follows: TGTGCCAGCAGGGGCGGGGTAGCGGGGGTCTACGAGCAGTACTTC.

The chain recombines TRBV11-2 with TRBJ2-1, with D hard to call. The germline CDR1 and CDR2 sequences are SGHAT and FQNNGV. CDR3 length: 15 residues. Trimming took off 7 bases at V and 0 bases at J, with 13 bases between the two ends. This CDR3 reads CASTADVGSYNEQFF. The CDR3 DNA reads TGTGCCAGCACCGCGGACGTTGGCTCCTACAATGAGCAGTTCTTC.